The rows below give T cell receptor beta chains drawn from one sample of a study of blood T cell repertoires in COVID-19. Assay used: immunoSEQ multiplex PCR; TCRdb lists only in-frame clones, some missing. The sample lists roughly 80,000 clones; about 80% were seen once. Input material: peripheral blood. The receptors derive from a man in his forties or fifties with acute or convalescent COVID-19. The CDR3 runs from the conserved cysteine through the conserved F or W. D genes are given only for firm matches. Clone size is stated in some rows and not others, as once, few, many or a class when expanded.

d_call cdr3_length j_call clone_size v_call cdr3_nt cdr3_aa
. 16 TRBJ2-2 . TRBV4-3 TGCGCCAGCAGCCAAGATCCCGGGGTGGTCACCGGGGAGCTGTTTTTT CASSQDPGVVTGELFF
. 14 TRBJ2-4 . TRBV29-1 TGCAGCGTTGTGCCGACCGGACAAGAAAACATTCAGTACTTC CSVVPTGQENIQYF
. 16 TRBJ2-5 . TRBV3-1/TRBV3-2 TGTGCCAGCAGCCAACCGACGACCCCCACGGGAGAGACCCAGTACTTC CASSQPTTPTGETQYF
TRBD1 13 TRBJ1-2 few TRBV19 TGTGCCGTTCATGAAGGGGGCACCTATGGCTACACCTTC CAVHEGGTYGYTF
. 14 TRBJ1-5 . TRBV5-1 TGCGCCAGCAGCTTGGAGGCCGGGTTCCAGCCCCAGCATTTT CASSLEAGFQPQHF
TRBD1 18 TRBJ1-6 . TRBV27 TGTGCCAGCAGTTTAATCGGACAGGGGGTGACCTATAATTCACCCCTCCACTTT CASSLIGQGVTYNSPLHF
TRBD1 16 TRBJ1-4 . TRBV9 TGTGCCAGCAGCGTGGACCCAGGGGGTAGGGATGAAAAACTGTTTTTT CASSVDPGGRDEKLFF
TRBD1 15 TRBJ1-1 . TRBV6-5 TGTGCCAGCAGTTCCTATCGGACAGGGAACACTGAAGCTTTCTTT CASSSYRTGNTEAFF
TRBD1 14 TRBJ1-4 . TRBV11-2 TGTGCCAGCAGCCTAGGACAGGGGAGCGAAAAACTGTTTTTT CASSLGQGSEKLFF
. 13 TRBJ1-6 once TRBV28 TGTGCCAGCAGACCTTCCGGGAATTCACCCCTCCACTTT CASRPSGNSPLHF
. 14 TRBJ2-1 . TRBV2 TGTGCCAGCAGTGTTGGCAGCTCCTACAATGAGCAGTTCTTC CASSVGSSYNEQFF
TRBD2 14 TRBJ2-5 . TRBV11-3 TGTGCCAGCAGCTCGGGACTAGCTCAAGAGACCCAGTACTTC CASSSGLAQETQYF
. 14 TRBJ2-2 . TRBV7-7 TGTGCCAGCAGCCCTGACAGGAACACCGGGGAGCTGTTTTTT CASSPDRNTGELFF
TRBD2 14 TRBJ2-1 . TRBV24-1 TGTGCCACCAGTGATCGCACTAGCGGCAATGAGCAGTTCTTC CATSDRTSGNEQFF
TRBD1 14 TRBJ1-1 many TRBV2 TGTGCCAGTTCGAAGACAGGGCCGGGGACTGAAGCTTTCTTT CASSKTGPGTEAFF
. 12 TRBJ1-2 . TRBV6-5 TGTGCCAGCAGTTATCGTAACTATGGCTACACCTTC CASSYRNYGYTF
. 13 TRBJ1-6 once TRBV6-1 TGTGCCAGCAGTGAGGGGGGGAATTCACCCCTCCACTTT CASSEGGNSPLHF
. 12 TRBJ1-5 . TRBV7-8 TGTGCCAGCAGCCCAGACTATCAGCCCCAGCATTTT CASSPDYQPQHF
. 13 TRBJ2-7 . TRBV4-2 TGTGCCAGCAGCCATCCCCCCCCGTACGAGCAGTACTTC CASSHPPPYEQYF
. 14 TRBJ2-5 once TRBV6-5 TGTGCCAGCAATAGCTGGCACCAGGGGGAGACCCAGTACTTC CASNSWHQGETQYF
TRBD1 14 TRBJ1-1 . TRBV3-1/TRBV3-2 TGTGCCAGCAGCCCCGGACAGGGGAAAGCTGAAGCTTTCTTT CASSPGQGKAEAFF
. 16 TRBJ1-3 once TRBV28 TGTGCCAGCAGTTTGGTTCAGTCCAGCTCTGGAAACACCATATATTTT CASSLVQSSSGNTIYF
TRBD1 18 TRBJ2-2 . TRBV7-2 TGTGCCAGCCCCGCTAGGACAGGCCACGAGGGGAACACCGGGGAGCTGTTTTTT CASPARTGHEGNTGELFF
. 13 TRBJ1-6 . TRBV28 TGTGCCAGCGGCCAGGGGATGCGCTCACCCCTCCACTTT CASGQGMRSPLHF